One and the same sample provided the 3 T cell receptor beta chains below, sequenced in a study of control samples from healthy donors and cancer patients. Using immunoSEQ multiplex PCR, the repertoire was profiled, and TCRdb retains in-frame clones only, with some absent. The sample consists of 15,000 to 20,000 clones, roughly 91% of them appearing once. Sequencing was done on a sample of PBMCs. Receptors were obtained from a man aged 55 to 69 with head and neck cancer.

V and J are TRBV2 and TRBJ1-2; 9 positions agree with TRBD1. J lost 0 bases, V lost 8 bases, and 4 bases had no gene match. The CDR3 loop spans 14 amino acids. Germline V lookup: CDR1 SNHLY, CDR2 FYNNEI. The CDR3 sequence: CASVTGGANYGYTF. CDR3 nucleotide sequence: TGTGCCAGCGTGACAGGGGGAGCTAACTATGGCTACACCTTC.

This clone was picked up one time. CDR3 residues: CASSLEMVETQYF. CDR3 nucleotides: TGTGCCAGCAGCTTAGAAATGGTAGAGACCCAGTACTTC. The rearrangement links TRBV7-9 to TRBJ2-5; D remains unclear. Trimming removed 1 base from V and 4 bases from J, with 7 bases in between. CDR1 is SEHNR, CDR2 FQNEAQ, per germline (reference sequence). This CDR3 contains 13 residues.

CDR3 sequence (DNA): TGTGCCAGCAGCCTAGACAGGGGCACAGATACGCAGTATTTT. Its protein is CASSLDRGTDTQYF. The gene calls are TRBV7-3 and TRBJ2-3; TRBD1 matches at 7 bases. Per germline, CDR1 SGHTA and CDR2 FQGTGA. The V and J ends lost 5 bases and 1 base, in that order; junction bases with no gene match: 3. The CDR3 contains 14 residues. The full variable domain, its missing parts supplied by reference TRBV7-3 and TRBJ2-3, is GAGVSQTPSNKVTEKGKYVELRCDPISGHTALYWYRQSLGQGPEFLIYFQGTGAADDSGLPNDRFFAVRPEGSVSTLKIQRTERGDSAVYLCASSLDRGTDTQYFGPGTRLTVL.